Ten or more counts support the clone carrying this T cell receptor (beta chain). Its specificity is not known. These data belong to a study of T cells after yellow fever vaccination. In TCRdb, the 5' RACE reads were re-called with MiXCR into one record per CDR3 protein. Of approximately 300,000 distinct CDR3 sequences in the sample, roughly 7% are singletons; the top ten hold 15% to 20%. Study-wide findings and caveats: In FACS-sorted repertoires, abundant clonotypes from the bulk population could appear as contaminants.

Per germline, CDR1 SGHRS and CDR2 YFSETQ. Trimming removed 4 bases from V and 2 bases from J, with 11 bases in between. This CDR3 is built from 14 residues. V and J are TRBV5-1 and TRBJ2-3, with D uncertain. Sequenced here: PBMCs, sampled approximately 47 days after the first yellow fever vaccination. The clonotype comes from a man aged 18-30 years who received the YFV17D yellow fever vaccine. The CDR3 DNA reads as TGCGCCAGCAGCCCTCGAGTCTCCACAGATACGCAGTATTTT. Its translation: CASSPRVSTDTQYF.